Sequencing of this T cell receptor beta chain was carried out in a study of identical twins. The V gene's germline CDR1 is PRHDT and CDR2 FYEKMQ (reference sequence). The CDR3 covers 21 residues. After removal of 2 bases from V and 2 bases from J, the junction contained 17 bases not matched to a gene. Unique molecular identifiers were present on the cDNA, and a universal primer site came from template switching. Using its own MiXCR run on the 5' RACE reads, TCRdb lists one record per CDR3 protein. The sample shows roughly 1,500,000 distinct CDR3 sequences, under 35% of them seen only once. There were only healthy Caucasians among the donors. This clonotype was found many times. Its antigen is unknown. Study-level points and caveats: Conclusions were based on cross-sectional statistical analysis, without following the same donors.

What was sequenced was cord blood. The receptor was derived from a newborn girl in good health. The chain joins TRBV13 to TRBJ2-7; 14 bases map to TRBD2. The CDR3 reads CASSLSTYFGTSGSIAYEQYF. CDR3 nucleotide sequence: TGTGCCAGCAGCTTATCCACTTATTTTGGGACTAGCGGGAGTATCGCCTACGAGCAGTACTTC.